The rows below give T cell receptor beta chains drawn from one sample of a study of regulatory T cells in long-lasting Graves disease. TCRdb independently ran MiXCR on the multiplex PCR reads; one entry per CDR3 protein. The table has 250,000 or so distinct CDR3 sequences, 20% to 25% seen once. Specimen: peripheral blood mononuclear cells (PBMCs), collected at new diagnosis, from a patient treated with antithyroid drugs. Receptors originate from a female donor with Graves disease. Both conserved end residues are part of each CDR3. D genes are given only for firm matches. Only some rows state a clone size, as once, few, many or a class for expanded clones.

>TRBJ2-7|many|TRBD2|TRBV5-6
CASSLSSGVILLEQYF
TGTGCCAGCAGCTTGTCTAGCGGGGTAATCCTCCTCGAGCAGTACTTC
>TRBJ2-3|many|TRBD2|TRBV12-3/TRBV12-4
CASSVAGGISTDTQYF
TGTGCCAGCAGTGTAGCGGGGGGCATTAGCACAGATACGCAGTATTTT
>TRBJ2-1|once|NA|TRBV2
CASSEVSGDNEQFF
TGTGCCAGCAGTGAGGTCAGTGGAGACAATGAGCAGTTCTTC
>TRBJ2-3|many|TRBD2|TRBV11-2
CASSQRTSGGTDTQYF
TGTGCCAGCAGTCAAAGGACTAGCGGGGGCACAGATACGCAGTATTTT
>TRBJ1-1|many|NA|TRBV7-2
CASSLGRNAEAFF
TGTGCCAGCAGCTTAGGCAGAAACGCTGAAGCTTTCTTT
>TRBJ2-2|once|NA|TRBV7-6
CASSTSNTGELFF
TGTGCCAGCAGCACTTCGAACACCGGGGAGCTGTTTTTT
>TRBJ1-2|many|NA|TRBV4-1
CASSQVLGQELNYGYTF
TGCGCCAGCAGCCAAGTTCTGGGCCAGGAATTGAACTATGGCTACACCTTC
>TRBJ2-2|many|NA|TRBV12-3/TRBV12-4
CASSSPSRSGELFF
TGTGCCAGCAGTTCTCCGAGTAGGAGCGGGGAGCTGTTTTTT
>TRBJ2-2|many|TRBD1|TRBV18
CASNDRVGYTGELFF
TGTGCCAGCAATGACAGGGTTGGCTACACCGGGGAGCTGTTTTTT
>TRBJ2-1|many|NA|TRBV18
CASSPGAAPEQFF
TGTGCCAGCTCACCAGGGGCAGCCCCCGAGCAGTTCTTC
>TRBJ1-6|few|TRBD1|TRBV7-2
CASSPGQGESSPLHF
TGTGCCAGCAGCCCCGGACAGGGGGAGAGTTCACCCCTCCACTTT
>TRBJ2-2|many|TRBD2|TRBV7-9
CASSYTTSANTGELFF
TGTGCCAGCAGCTATACTACTAGCGCGAACACCGGGGAGCTGTTTTTT
>TRBJ2-5|many|TRBD2|TRBV5-1
CASSSGRLATETQYF
TGCGCCAGCAGTTCAGGGCGACTAGCGACGGAGACCCAGTACTTC
>TRBJ2-7|many|NA|TRBV4-1
CASSQGVSRSYEQYF
TGCGCCAGCAGCCAAGGCGTCAGCCGTTCCTACGAGCAGTACTTC
>TRBJ2-2|NA|NA|TRBV29-1
CSVADTGELFF
TGCAGCGTTGCTGACACCGGGGAGCTGTTTTTT
>TRBJ2-3|many|NA|TRBV10-3
CAISDYGQGGDTQYF
TGTGCCATCAGTGATTATGGGCAGGGAGGAGATACGCAGTATTTT
>TRBJ2-4|few|NA|TRBV27
CASSLRQGKNIQYF
TGTGCCAGCAGTTTGAGGCAGGGTAAAAACATTCAGTACTTC
>TRBJ1-3|NA|NA|TRBV20-1
CSARREAGNTIYF
TGCAGTGCTAGAAGGGAGGCTGGAAACACCATATATTTT
>TRBJ2-1|many|NA|TRBV4-3
CASSPLASNNEQFF
TGCGCCAGCAGCCCCCTCGCCTCCAACAATGAGCAGTTCTTC
>TRBJ2-3|many|TRBD1|TRBV28
CASSQTTTGDTDTQYF
TGTGCCAGCAGTCAAACTACGACAGGGGACACAGATACGCAGTATTTT
>TRBJ1-2|NA|NA|TRBV5-1
CASSLDANGYTF
TGCGCCAGCAGCTTGGATGCAAATGGCTACACCTTC
>TRBJ2-1|many|TRBD2|TRBV20-1
CSAGLAGDNEQFF
TGCAGTGCCGGACTAGCGGGGGACAATGAGCAGTTCTTC
>TRBJ2-7|NA|TRBD2|TRBV11-2
CASSGVLAGGSEQYF
TGTGCCAGCAGTGGAGTGCTCGCGGGAGGTAGCGAGCAGTACTTC
>TRBJ1-1|NA|NA|TRBV7-3
CASSITGSPEAFF
TGTGCCAGCAGCATAACAGGTTCCCCTGAAGCTTTCTTT
>TRBJ2-7|many|NA|TRBV11-2
CASSRFTILFSSEQYF
TGTGCCAGCAGCCGTTTCACGATCCTTTTTTCCTCCGAGCAGTACTTC
>TRBJ2-7|many|NA|TRBV6-2/TRBV6-3
CASSYHLVTAYEQYF
TGTGCCAGCAGTTACCATCTGGTCACCGCCTACGAGCAGTACTTC
>TRBJ1-5|many|TRBD1|TRBV2
CASTGDRGNQPQHF
TGTGCCAGCACGGGGGACAGGGGCAATCAGCCCCAGCATTTT
>TRBJ1-2|many|TRBD1|TRBV5-1
CASSTSGGNYGYTF
TGCGCCAGCAGCACCTCAGGGGGGAACTATGGCTACACCTTC
>TRBJ2-1|many|TRBD2|TRBV5-1
CASSLAGLAGGNEQFF
TGCGCCAGCAGCTTGGCGGGACTAGCGGGAGGGAATGAGCAGTTCTTC
>TRBJ1-1|NA|NA|TRBV20-1
CSANSRIRDTEAFF
TGCAGTGCCAACTCTCGAATCAGGGACACTGAAGCTTTCTTT
>TRBJ1-5|NA|NA|TRBV4-1
CASSQDRESLYSNQPQHF
TGCGCCAGCAGCCAAGACAGGGAGTCCCTTTATAGCAATCAGCCCCAGCATTTT
>TRBJ1-1|many|NA|TRBV12-3/TRBV12-4
CATIPEGGGRSNTEAFF
TGTGCCACCATACCCGAAGGAGGGGGTCGGTCGAACACTGAAGCTTTCTTT
>TRBJ2-2|few|NA|TRBV6-1
CASTGGYTGELFF
TGTGCCAGCACTGGAGGGTACACCGGGGAGCTGTTTTTT
>TRBJ2-1|many|TRBD2|TRBV27
CASSLWTSGREEQFF
TGTGCCAGCAGTTTATGGACTAGCGGGAGGGAAGAGCAGTTCTTC